This is a list of T cell receptor beta chains from one sample in a study of CD8 T cells in Susac syndrome. Each CDR3 protein gets one entry after TCRdb re-called the immunoSEQ multiplex PCR reads with MiXCR. The table lists 200,000 or so distinct CDR3 sequences, roughly 94% of them singletons. The sample comprised CD8+ T cells from PBMCs. These receptors originate from a human donor with Susac syndrome. Both conserved end residues are part of each CDR3. A D gene is named only where the DNA matches it firmly. Clone size appears in some rows only: once, few, many, or a class for an expanded clone.

j_gene | d_gene | abundance | v_gene | CDR3nt | CDR3aa
TRBJ2-3 | TRBD2 | . | TRBV20-1 | TGCAGTGCCAGGGAACTAGCGGGAGGGATCACAGATACGCAGTATTTT | CSARELAGGITDTQYF
TRBJ2-2 | . | . | TRBV23-1 | TGCGCCAGCAGTCAATCGATAGGGCAGGGTAACACCGGGGAGCTGTTTTTT | CASSQSIGQGNTGELFF
TRBJ2-4 | . | . | TRBV19 | TGTGCCAGTAGTATCGGGACACTAGCCAAAAACATTCAGTACTTC | CASSIGTLAKNIQYF
TRBJ1-4 | TRBD1 | once | TRBV18 | TGTGCCAGCTCCCGACAGGGAGATAATGAAAAACTGTTTTTT | CASSRQGDNEKLFF
TRBJ2-1 | . | . | TRBV3-1 | TGTGCCAGCAGCCAAACCCCCCGGTTTGAGCAGTTCTTC | CASSQTPRFEQFF
TRBJ2-5 | . | . | TRBV7-2 | TGTGCCAGCAGTGAACAGGTGGAGACCCAGTACTTC | CASSEQVETQYF
TRBJ2-5 | TRBD2 | . | TRBV5-4 | TGTGCCAGCAGCTTTAGCGGGGCTTTAGAGACCCAGTACTTC | CASSFSGALETQYF
TRBJ2-7 | . | . | TRBV6-5 | TGTGCCAGCAGTCCCACACAGGGTTCCGAGCAGTACTTC | CASSPTQGSEQYF
TRBJ2-7 | . | . | TRBV20-1 | TGCAGTTCCGAAGCAGCAGGATCCACCGACTACGAGCAGTACTTC | CSSEAAGSTDYEQYF
TRBJ2-5 | . | . | TRBV20-1 | TGCAGTGCTAGGGGCCTAGAAGAGACCCAGTACTTC | CSARGLEETQYF
TRBJ2-5 | . | once | TRBV29-1 | TGCAGCGTTGAAGTTGAGGCAGACCAAGAGACCCAGTACTTC | CSVEVEADQETQYF
TRBJ2-7 | TRBD1 | . | TRBV28 | TGTGCCAGCAGTCCCGGGACAGGGGGCGCCCCCTACGAGCAGTACTTC | CASSPGTGGAPYEQYF
TRBJ1-1 | TRBD1 | . | TRBV5-1 | TGCGCCAGCAGCTTGGACGTCGGGACAGGGTACACTGAAGCTTTCTTT | CASSLDVGTGYTEAFF
TRBJ1-2 | . | . | TRBV30 | TGTGCCTGCAGGAGCGGAGGCTACACCTTC | CACRSGGYTF
TRBJ2-4 | TRBD2 | . | TRBV7-2 | TGTGCCAGCAGCTTAGCGATGGGACCGGGAGGTAACATTCAGTACTTC | CASSLAMGPGGNIQYF
TRBJ2-1 | . | . | TRBV6-5 | TGTGCCAGCAGTTTGGAGACTCCCGACTACAATGAGCAGTTCTTC | CASSLETPDYNEQFF
TRBJ2-7 | . | . | TRBV5-6 | TGTGCCAGCAGGGGGGGAGGCTACGAGCAGTACTTC | CASRGGGYEQYF
TRBJ2-2 | TRBD1 | . | TRBV29-1 | TGCAGCGCCCGGCCGGGACAGAGTCTTACCGGGGAGCTGTTTTTT | CSARPGQSLTGELFF
TRBJ2-2 | TRBD2 | once | TRBV27 | TGTGCCAGCAGTGCACTAGCGTTCTTCGCGAACACCGGGGAGCTGTTTTTT | CASSALAFFANTGELFF
TRBJ2-2 | . | . | TRBV7-3 | TGTGCCAGCAGCGGAGACTACGGGGAGCTGTTTTTT | CASSGDYGELFF
TRBJ1-5 | . | . | TRBV27 | TGTGCCTCCCGAGGGGGGGATCCGAATCAGCCCCAGCATTTT | CASRGGDPNQPQHF
TRBJ2-7 | TRBD1 | . | TRBV25-1 | TGTGCCAGCAGTGACCGACGGACAGGGGCGACCTACGAGCAGTACTTC | CASSDRRTGATYEQYF
TRBJ2-3 | . | . | TRBV3-1 | TGTGCCAGCAGCCCCAGCGGGACAGATACGCAGTATTTT | CASSPSGTDTQYF
TRBJ1-4 | . | . | TRBV15 | TGTGCCACCAGCCACAGGATGGTTGATGAAAAACTGTTTTTT | CATSHRMVDEKLFF
TRBJ2-7 | . | . | TRBV6-6 | TGTGCCAGCAGTTACGACCTAGGGGAAGTCGAGCAGTACTTC | CASSYDLGEVEQYF
TRBJ2-7 | TRBD2 | . | TRBV19 | TGTGCCAGTAGTATGGGACTAGCGGGGTTCGAGCAGTACTTC | CASSMGLAGFEQYF
TRBJ1-1 | . | . | TRBV9 | TGTGCCAGCAGCGTAGGAGGCAGGGTCACTGAAGCTTTCTTT | CASSVGGRVTEAFF